What follows describes a single T cell receptor beta chain. What it binds is not known. V lost 5 bases to trimming and J lost 5 bases, with 17 bases between them. Looked up from germline, CDR1 is MDHEN and CDR2 is SYDVKM. The CDR3 loop spans 15 amino acids. This sample stems from a study of T cell responses to AZD1222 COVID-19 vaccine. Study-level findings and limits: Samples come after the peak T cell response, not at day 14.

Sequencing used immunoSEQ multiplex PCR; TCRdb keeps in-frame clones, though not all of them. The data contain about 120,000 clones, about 90% of them seen just once; the ten biggest clones take up 13% to 15%. The source material was peripheral blood, sampled on day 0 of AZD1222 vaccination. This receptor was obtained from an adult in good health. This chain links TRBV28 with TRBJ2-3; possible D gene TRBD2, 5 bases. The CDR3 protein is CASSPLQEREDTQYF. The DNA of the CDR3 is TGTGCCAGCAGTCCCCTTCAGGAGAGGGAAGATACGCAGTATTTT.